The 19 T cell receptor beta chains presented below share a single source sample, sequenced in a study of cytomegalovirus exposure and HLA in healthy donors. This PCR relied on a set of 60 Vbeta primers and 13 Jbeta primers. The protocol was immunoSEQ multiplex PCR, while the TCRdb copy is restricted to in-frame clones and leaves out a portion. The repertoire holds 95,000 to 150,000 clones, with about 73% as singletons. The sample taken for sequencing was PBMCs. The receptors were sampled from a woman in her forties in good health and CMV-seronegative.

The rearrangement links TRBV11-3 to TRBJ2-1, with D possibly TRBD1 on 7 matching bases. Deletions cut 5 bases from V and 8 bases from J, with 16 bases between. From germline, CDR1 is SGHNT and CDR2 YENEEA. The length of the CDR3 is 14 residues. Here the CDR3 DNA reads TGTGCCAGCAGCAGTCTTACCAGGGGGGATGAGCAGTTCTTC. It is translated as CASSSLTRGDEQFF.

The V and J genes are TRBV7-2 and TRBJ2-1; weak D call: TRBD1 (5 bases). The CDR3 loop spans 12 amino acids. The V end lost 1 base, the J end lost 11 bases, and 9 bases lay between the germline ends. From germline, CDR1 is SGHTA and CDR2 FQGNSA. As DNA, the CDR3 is TGTGCCAGCAGCTTAGGGGGCTTAAAGCAGTTCTTC. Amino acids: CASSLGGLKQFF. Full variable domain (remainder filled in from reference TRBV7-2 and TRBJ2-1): GAGVSQSPSNKVTEKGKDVELRCDPISGHTALYWYRQSLGQGLEFLIYFQGNSAPDKSGLPSDRFSAERTGGSVSTLTIQRTQQEDSAVYLCASSLGGLKQFFGPGTRLTVL.

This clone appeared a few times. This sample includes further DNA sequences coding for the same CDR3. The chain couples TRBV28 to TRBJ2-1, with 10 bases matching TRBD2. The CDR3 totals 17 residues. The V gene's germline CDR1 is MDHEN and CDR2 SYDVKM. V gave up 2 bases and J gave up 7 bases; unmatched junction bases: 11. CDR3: CASSLPPQAGGPNEQFF. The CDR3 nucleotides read TGTGCCAGCAGTTTACCCCCCCAAGCGGGAGGGCCTAATGAGCAGTTCTTC.

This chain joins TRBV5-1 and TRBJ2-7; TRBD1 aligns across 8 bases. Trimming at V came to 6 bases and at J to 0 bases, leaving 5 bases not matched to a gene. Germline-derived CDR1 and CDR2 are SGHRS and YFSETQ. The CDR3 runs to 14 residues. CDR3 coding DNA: TGCGCCAGCAAAAGGACAGGGAGCTCCTACGAGCAGTACTTC. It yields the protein CASKRTGSSYEQYF.

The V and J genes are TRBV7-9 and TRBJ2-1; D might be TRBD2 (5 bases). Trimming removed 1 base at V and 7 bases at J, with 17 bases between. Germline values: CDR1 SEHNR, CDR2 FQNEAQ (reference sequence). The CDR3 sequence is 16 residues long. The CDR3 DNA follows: TGTGCCAGCAGCTTAGTCCCCTCCCGCACTAGGAATGAGCAGTTCTTC. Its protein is CASSLVPSRTRNEQFF.

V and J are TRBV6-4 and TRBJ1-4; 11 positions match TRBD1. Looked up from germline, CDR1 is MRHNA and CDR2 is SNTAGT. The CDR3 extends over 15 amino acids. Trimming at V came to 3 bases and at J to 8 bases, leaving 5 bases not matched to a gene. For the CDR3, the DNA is TGTGCCAGCAGTGAGATGGGGACAGGGGGAGAAAAACTGTTTTTT. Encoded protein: CASSEMGTGGEKLFF.

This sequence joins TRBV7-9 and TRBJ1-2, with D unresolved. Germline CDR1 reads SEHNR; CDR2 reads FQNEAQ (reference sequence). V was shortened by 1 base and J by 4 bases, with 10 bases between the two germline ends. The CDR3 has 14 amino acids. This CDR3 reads CASSLGRGGYGYTF. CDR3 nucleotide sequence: TGTGCCAGCAGCTTAGGACGGGGTGGCTATGGCTACACCTTC.

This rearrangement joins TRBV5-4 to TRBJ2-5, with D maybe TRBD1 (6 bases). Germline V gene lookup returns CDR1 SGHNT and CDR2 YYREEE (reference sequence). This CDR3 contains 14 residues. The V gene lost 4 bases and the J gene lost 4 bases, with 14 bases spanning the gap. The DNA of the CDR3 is TGTGCCAGCAGCAACGGCCAGGGGAGAGAGACCCAGTACTTC. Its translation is CASSNGQGRETQYF.

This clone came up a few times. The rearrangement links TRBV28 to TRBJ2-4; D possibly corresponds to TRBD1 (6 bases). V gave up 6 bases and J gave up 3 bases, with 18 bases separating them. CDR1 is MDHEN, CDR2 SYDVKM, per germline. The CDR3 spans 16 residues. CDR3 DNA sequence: TGTGCCAGCAGCTACGTGCCCAGGGGAGACAAAAACATTCAGTACTTC. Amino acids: CASSYVPRGDKNIQYF.

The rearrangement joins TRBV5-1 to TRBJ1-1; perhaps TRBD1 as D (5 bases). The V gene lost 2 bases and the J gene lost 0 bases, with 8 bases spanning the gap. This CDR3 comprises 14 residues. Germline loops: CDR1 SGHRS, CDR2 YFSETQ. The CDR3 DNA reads TGCGCCAGCAGCTTAGGGGTGGTGAACACTGAAGCTTTCTTT. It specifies CASSLGVVNTEAFF.

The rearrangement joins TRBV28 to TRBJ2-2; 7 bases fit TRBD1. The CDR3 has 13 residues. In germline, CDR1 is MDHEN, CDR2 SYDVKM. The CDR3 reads CAVQGTYTGELFF. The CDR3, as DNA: TGTGCTGTACAGGGGACGTACACCGGGGAGCTGTTTTTT. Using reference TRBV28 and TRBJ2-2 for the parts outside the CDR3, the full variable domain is DVKVTQSSRYLVKRTGEKVFLECVQDMDHENMFWYRQDPGLGLRLIYFSYDVKMKEKGDIPEGYSVSREKKERFSLILESASTNQTSMYLCAVQGTYTGELFFGEGSRLTVL.

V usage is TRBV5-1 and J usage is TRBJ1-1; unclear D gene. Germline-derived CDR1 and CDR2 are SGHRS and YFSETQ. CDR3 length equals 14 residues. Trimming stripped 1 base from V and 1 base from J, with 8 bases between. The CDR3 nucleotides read TGCGCCAGCAGCTTGAGTCCAGGGAACACTGAAGCTTTCTTT. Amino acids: CASSLSPGNTEAFF.

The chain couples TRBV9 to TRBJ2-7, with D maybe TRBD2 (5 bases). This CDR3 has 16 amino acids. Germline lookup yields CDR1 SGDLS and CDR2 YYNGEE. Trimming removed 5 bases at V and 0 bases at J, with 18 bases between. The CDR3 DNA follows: TGTGCCAGCAGGGAGGACTGGCCCGCTCTCTCCTACGAGCAGTACTTC. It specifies CASREDWPALSYEQYF.

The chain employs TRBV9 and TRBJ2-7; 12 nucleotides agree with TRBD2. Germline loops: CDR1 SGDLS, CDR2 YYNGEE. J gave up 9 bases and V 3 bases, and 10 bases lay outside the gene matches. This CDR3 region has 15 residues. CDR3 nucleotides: TGTGCCAGCAGCGAGACTAGCGGGAGATATGTGAGGCAGTACTTC. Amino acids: CASSETSGRYVRQYF.

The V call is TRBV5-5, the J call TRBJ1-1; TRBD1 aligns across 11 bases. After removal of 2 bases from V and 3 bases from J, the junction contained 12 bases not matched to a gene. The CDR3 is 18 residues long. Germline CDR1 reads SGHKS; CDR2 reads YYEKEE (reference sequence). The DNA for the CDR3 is TGTGCCAGCAGCTTAGGCTTCCGGGACAGGGGGTTTGACACTGAAGCTTTCTTT. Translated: CASSLGFRDRGFDTEAFF.

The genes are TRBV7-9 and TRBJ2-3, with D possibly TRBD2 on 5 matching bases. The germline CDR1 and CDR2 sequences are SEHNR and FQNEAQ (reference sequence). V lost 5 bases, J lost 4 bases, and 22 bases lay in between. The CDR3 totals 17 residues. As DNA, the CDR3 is TGTGCCAGCAGCCCTAGATGGAGAGCCGGAGCGGCAGATACGCAGTATTTT. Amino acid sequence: CASSPRWRAGAADTQYF.

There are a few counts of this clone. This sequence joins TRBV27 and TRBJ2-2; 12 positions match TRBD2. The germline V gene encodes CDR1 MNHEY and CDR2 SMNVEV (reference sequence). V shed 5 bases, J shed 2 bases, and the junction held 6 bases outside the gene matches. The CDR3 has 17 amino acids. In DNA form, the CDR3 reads TGTGCCAGCAGTCAACTAGCGGGAGGAGGTAACACCGGGGAGCTGTTTTTT. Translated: CASSQLAGGGNTGELFF.

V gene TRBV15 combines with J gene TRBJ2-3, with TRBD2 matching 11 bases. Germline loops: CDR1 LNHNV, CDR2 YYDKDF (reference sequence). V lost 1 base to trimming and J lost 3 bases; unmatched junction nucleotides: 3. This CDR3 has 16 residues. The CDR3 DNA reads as TGTGCCACCAGCAGAGCCCCTAGCGGGGGGACAGATACGCAGTATTTT. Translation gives CATSRAPSGGTDTQYF.

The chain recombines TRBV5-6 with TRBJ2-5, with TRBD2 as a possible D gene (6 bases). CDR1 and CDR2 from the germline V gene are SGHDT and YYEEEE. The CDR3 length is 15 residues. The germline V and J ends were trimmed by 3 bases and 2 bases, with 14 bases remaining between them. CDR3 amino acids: CASSSLGSGQETQYF. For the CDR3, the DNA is TGTGCCAGCAGCTCCCTAGGTAGCGGTCAAGAGACCCAGTACTTC.